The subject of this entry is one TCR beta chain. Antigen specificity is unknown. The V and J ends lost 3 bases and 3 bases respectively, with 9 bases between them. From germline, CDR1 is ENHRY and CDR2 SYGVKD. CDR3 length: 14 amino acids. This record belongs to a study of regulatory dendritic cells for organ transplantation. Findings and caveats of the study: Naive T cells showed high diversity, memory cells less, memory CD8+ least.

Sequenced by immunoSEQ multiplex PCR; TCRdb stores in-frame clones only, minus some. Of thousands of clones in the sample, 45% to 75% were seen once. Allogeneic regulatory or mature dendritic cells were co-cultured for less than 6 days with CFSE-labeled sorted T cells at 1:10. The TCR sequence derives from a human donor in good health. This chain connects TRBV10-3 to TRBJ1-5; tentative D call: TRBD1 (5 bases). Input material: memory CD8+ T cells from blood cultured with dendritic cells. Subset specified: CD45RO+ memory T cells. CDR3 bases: TGTGCCATCAGTGAAGGGGTACTCAATCAGCCCCAGCATTTT. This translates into CAISEGVLNQPQHF.